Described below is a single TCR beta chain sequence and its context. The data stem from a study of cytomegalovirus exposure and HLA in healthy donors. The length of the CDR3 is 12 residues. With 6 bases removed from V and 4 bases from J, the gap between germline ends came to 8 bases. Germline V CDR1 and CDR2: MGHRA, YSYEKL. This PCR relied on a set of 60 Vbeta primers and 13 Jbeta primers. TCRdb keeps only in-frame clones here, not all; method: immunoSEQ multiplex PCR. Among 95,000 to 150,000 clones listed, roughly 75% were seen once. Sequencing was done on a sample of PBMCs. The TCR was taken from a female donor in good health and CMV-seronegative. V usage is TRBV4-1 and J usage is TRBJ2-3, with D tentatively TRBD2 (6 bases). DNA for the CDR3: TGCGCCAGCAGGGGAGGTTCAGATACGCAGTATTTT. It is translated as CASRGGSDTQYF.